This T cell receptor (beta chain) was sequenced for a study of cytomegalovirus exposure and HLA in healthy donors. Study-wide results and limits: The authors enumerated roughly 160 TCR beta chains as linked to cytomegalovirus.

Primers: 60 Vbeta forward and 13 Jbeta reverse. Measured with immunoSEQ multiplex PCR; TCRdb has only the in-frame clones, and not every one. The listing records 75,000 to 85,000 clones. V trimming: 6 bases; J trimming: 3 bases; junction bases outside the gene matches: 4. The CDR3 has 14 amino acids. Germline lookup yields CDR1 SEHNR and CDR2 FQNEAQ (reference sequence). As concerns this clone: Its matching antigen is unknown.

The source of this sequence is a man aged 18 to 35 in good health and CMV-seropositive. The chain has TRBV7-9 and TRBJ2-7; 11 bases map to TRBD1. The sample comprised PBMCs. CDR3: CASSPGTGGYEQYF. The CDR3 DNA is TGTGCCAGCAGTCCCGGGACAGGGGGCTACGAGCAGTACTTC. The entire variable domain, with the rest obtained from reference TRBV7-9 and TRBJ2-7, is as follows: DTGVSQNPRHKITKRGQNVTFRCDPISEHNRLYWYRQTLGQGPEFLTYFQNEAQLEKSRLLSDRFSAERPKGSFSTLEIQRTEQGDSAMYLCASSPGTGGYEQYFGPGTRLTVT.